This passage covers 6 T cell receptor beta chains from one sample sequenced in a study of radiotherapy plus CTLA-4 blockade in lung cancer. TCRdb's table, derived via immunoSEQ multiplex PCR, lists solely in-frame clones and lacks some. The table includes around 56,000 clones, over 75% detected once. Sequenced material: peripheral blood, taken from a patient treated with radiotherapy plus ipilimumab. The receptors originated from a human donor with non-small cell lung cancer who had a complete response to radiotherapy plus ipilimumab.

CDR3 amino acids: CASSYPTVQETQYF. CDR3 bases: TGTGCCAGCAGCTACCCGACAGTCCAAGAGACCCAGTACTTC. J is TRBJ2-5 and V is TRBV11-2, with TRBD1 as a possible D gene (5 bases). The germline V gene encodes CDR1 SGHAT and CDR2 FQNNGV. The CDR3 spans 14 residues. Trimming removed 4 bases from V and 1 base from J, with 10 bases in between.

The chain carries TRBV14 and TRBJ2-5, with 9 bases identical to TRBD1. V shed 4 bases, J shed 4 bases, and the junction held 10 bases outside the gene matches. The CDR3 is 16 residues long. Germline CDR1 SGHDN, CDR2 FVKESK. The DNA for the CDR3 is TGTGCCAGCAGCCCTTTTTGGACAGGGGTTCGAGAGACCCAGTACTTC. It encodes CASSPFWTGVRETQYF.

CDR3 nucleotide sequence: TGTGCCACCAGCAGAGGTAGCGGTTTTGACAATGAGCAGTTCTTC. This encodes CATSRGSGFDNEQFF. The chain joins TRBV15 to TRBJ2-1; D possibly corresponds to TRBD2 (6 bases). Germline CDR1 reads LNHNV; CDR2 reads YYDKDF (reference sequence). This CDR3 has 15 amino acids. Trimming took off 1 base at V and 5 bases at J, with 12 bases between the two ends.

The CDR3 protein is CASSAPGQWNTEAFF. The CDR3 DNA reads TGTGCCAGCAGCGCCCCAGGACAGTGGAACACTGAAGCTTTCTTT. The chain joins TRBV7-2 to TRBJ1-1, with a tentative D call TRBD1 (6 bases). V was pared by 5 bases and J by 1 base, with 14 bases between. Germline-derived CDR1 and CDR2 are SGHTA and FQGNSA. The CDR3 length is 15 residues.

The rearrangement joins TRBV30 to TRBJ2-4, with 8 bases aligning to TRBD1. Germline trimming cut 5 bases from V and 0 bases from J; bases unmatched to any gene: 3. This CDR3 has 14 amino acids. The germline gives CDR1 GTSNPN, CDR2 SVGIG (reference sequence). In DNA, the CDR3 is TGTGCCTGGGGACAGGGTTTAGCCAAAAACATTCAGTACTTC. Its protein product is CAWGQGLAKNIQYF.

This clone occurred a few times. The chain carries TRBV7-2 and TRBJ2-1; TRBD1 aligns across 9 bases. V lost 6 bases, J lost 4 bases, and 4 bases stayed unmatched. In germline, CDR1 is SGHTA, CDR2 FQGNSA. The CDR3 has 14 residues. In DNA, the CDR3 is TGTGCCAGCAGACCCGGGACAGGGTACAATGAGCAGTTCTTC. Amino acid sequence: CASRPGTGYNEQFF.